The 8 T cell receptor beta chains listed next were all sequenced from one sample in a study of blood T cell repertoires in COVID-19. The table came from immunoSEQ multiplex PCR; TCRdb's copy has only in-frame clones and leaves some out. The sample carries some 240,000 clones, about nine tenths recorded once. The sequencing input was peripheral blood. Receptor source: a man aged 60-69 years who had recovered from COVID-19.

The rearrangement links TRBV7-8 to TRBJ2-3; weak D call: TRBD1 (6 bases). Trimming removed 5 bases from V and 1 base from J, with 16 bases in between. CDR3 length equals 16 residues. In germline, CDR1 is SGHVS, CDR2 FQNEAQ. The CDR3 protein is CASSRGTLVGTDTQYF. In DNA, the CDR3 is TGTGCCAGCAGCCGAGGGACACTGGTCGGCACAGATACGCAGTATTTT. The whole variable domain, remainder taken from reference TRBV7-8 and TRBJ2-3, is GAGVSQSPRYKVAKRGQDVALRCDPISGHVSLFWYQQALGQGPEFLTYFQNEAQLDKSGLPSDRFFAERPEGSVSTLKIQRTQQEDSAVYLCASSRGTLVGTDTQYFGPGTRLTVL.

In its sample, this clone was seen a few times. The chain uses TRBV9 and TRBJ2-2; D ambiguous. Trimming took off 3 bases at V and 1 base at J, with 7 bases between the two ends. The CDR3 covers 14 residues. The V gene's germline CDR1 is SGDLS and CDR2 YYNGEE. CDR3 region: CASSGQLNTGELFF. The CDR3 bases are TGTGCCAGCAGCGGACAATTGAACACCGGGGAGCTGTTTTTT.

The chain carries TRBV5-1 and TRBJ2-6, with 7 positions matching TRBD2. The CDR3 contains 18 residues. Germline-derived CDR1 and CDR2 are SGHRS and YFSETQ. Unmatched junction bases numbered 7, after V lost 0 bases and J lost 1 base. The CDR3 spells CASSLEPGRGSGANVLTF. For the CDR3, the DNA is TGCGCCAGCAGCTTGGAGCCAGGGAGGGGTTCTGGGGCCAACGTCCTGACTTTC.

The chain employs TRBV11-2 and TRBJ2-1; 8 bases fit TRBD1. The junction had 7 bases not matched to a gene; V was cut back by 3 bases and J by 6 bases. CDR1 is SGHAT and CDR2 is FQNNGV in the germline V gene. This CDR3 spans 15 amino acids. DNA of the CDR3: TGTGCCAGCAGCTTCACTACAGGGGGAGGCAATGAGCAGTTCTTC. Its translation: CASSFTTGGGNEQFF.

This chain connects TRBV27 to TRBJ2-1, with 11 bases aligning to TRBD2. This CDR3 is built from 17 residues. Germline loops: CDR1 MNHEY, CDR2 SMNVEV (reference sequence). V shed 6 bases, J shed 6 bases, and the junction held 13 bases outside the gene matches. DNA for the CDR3: TGTGCCAGCAGCATAGATAAACTAGCGGGGGTGATCAATGAGCAGTTCTTC. Encoded protein: CASSIDKLAGVINEQFF.

This sequence joins TRBV9 and TRBJ1-2, with TRBD1 identical over 9 bases. Germline V lookup: CDR1 SGDLS, CDR2 YYNGEE. The J segment lost 1 base and the V segment lost 0 bases, leaving 16 bases of the junction unmatched. CDR3 size: 20 residues. This chain's CDR3 is CASSVAVLAQPGQGNYGYTF. The CDR3 DNA follows: TGTGCCAGCAGCGTAGCGGTTCTCGCCCAACCGGGACAGGGTAACTATGGCTACACCTTC.

This sequence joins TRBV6-5 and TRBJ2-1, with D uncertain. Per the germline V gene, CDR1 is MNHEY and CDR2 is SVGAGI. The CDR3 runs 11 residues. V dropped 2 bases and J dropped 8 bases, with 4 bases sitting between them. The CDR3 nucleotides are TGTGCCAGCAGTTACAGCGATGAGCAGTTCTTC. This encodes CASSYSDEQFF.

The chain employs TRBV2 and TRBJ1-2; 7 bases are a match to TRBD1. The CDR3 sequence is 13 residues long. Per germline, CDR1 SNHLY and CDR2 FYNNEI. V lost 8 bases and J lost 6; bases outside the gene matches: 9. DNA of the CDR3: TGTGCCAGCCGGACGACAGGGACCGATGGCTACACCTTC. This translates into CASRTTGTDGYTF. The full variable domain, in which reference TRBV2 and TRBJ1-2 provide the parts outside the CDR3, is EPEVTQTPSHQVTQMGQEVILRCVPISNHLYFYWYRQILGQKVEFLVSFYNNEISEKSEIFDDQFSVERPDGSNFTLKIRSTKLEDSAMYFCASRTTGTDGYTFGSGTRLTVV.